A single sample gave rise to the 6 T cell receptor beta chains below, sequenced in a study of shared clonotypes between healthy human individuals. CD45RO negativity and positive selection for CCR7 defined naive CD8 cells, a population that excluded terminally differentiated effector memory CD45RA+ cells. Libraries were prepared by immunoSEQ multiplex PCR; TCRdb keeps only in-frame clonotypes and omits some of them. The data contain roughly 550,000 clones, roughly 96% of them singletons. Material for sequencing was naive CD8+ T cells sorted from blood. Receptors originate from a woman in her twenties or thirties in good health.

In regard to this clone: Other nucleotide sequences from this sample produce the same CDR3. This chain connects TRBV27 to TRBJ1-5; D call uncertain. CDR1 and CDR2 from the germline V gene are MNHEY and SMNVEV (reference sequence). This CDR3 comprises 14 residues. V gave up 5 bases and J gave up 0 bases, with 8 bases separating them. As DNA, the CDR3 is TGTGCCAGCAGTCCTACAGATAGCAATCAGCCCCAGCATTTT. Its protein product is CASSPTDSNQPQHF.

A word on this clone: Other DNA sequences in the sample encode the same CDR3. This chain uses TRBV28 with TRBJ1-1, with D tentatively TRBD1 (5 bases). The CDR3 length is 13 residues. V shed 3 bases and J shed 4 bases, with 9 bases lying between them. The germline gives CDR1 MDHEN, CDR2 SYDVKM. The CDR3 bases are TGTGCCAGCAGTTTGAGGGGACCCACTGAAGCTTTCTTT. It specifies CASSLRGPTEAFF.

The chain couples TRBV15 to TRBJ2-1; 8 bases fit TRBD2. There are 16 residues in the CDR3. V gave up 1 base and J gave up 3 bases; unmatched junction bases: 5. Germline-derived CDR1 and CDR2 are LNHNV and YYDKDF (reference sequence). The DNA of the CDR3 is TGTGCCACCAGCAGAGTGGATGGGACTAGCTACAATGAGCAGTTCTTC. This encodes CATSRVDGTSYNEQFF.

The chain joins TRBV2 to TRBJ2-3; no firm D call. V was shortened by 2 bases and J by 3 bases, with 9 bases between the two germline ends. The CDR3 runs 14 residues. Germline V gene data show CDR1 as SNHLY and CDR2 as FYNNEI. CDR3 protein: CASSEPKGTDTQYF. DNA of the CDR3: TGTGCCAGCAGTGAACCAAAAGGTACAGATACGCAGTATTTT.

V gene TRBV30 combines with J gene TRBJ2-1; tentatively, D is TRBD2 (6 bases). V lost 4 bases, J lost 3 bases, and 10 bases lay in between. The germline gives CDR1 GTSNPN, CDR2 SVGIG (reference sequence). The CDR3 runs 13 residues. Written as DNA, the CDR3 is TGTGCCTGGAAAAGCGGGCTCTACAATGAGCAGTTCTTC. This codes for CAWKSGLYNEQFF.

This clone was seen once. The V gene is TRBV6-1, the J gene TRBJ2-4, with 8 bases aligning to TRBD1. The length of the CDR3 is 15 residues. V gave up 6 bases and J gave up 4 bases; unmatched junction bases: 8. From germline, CDR1 is MNHNS and CDR2 SASEGT. The CDR3 protein is CASRDSGQAKNIQYF. In nucleotides, the CDR3 is TGTGCCAGCAGAGATTCGGGACAGGCTAAAAACATTCAGTACTTC.